The 8 T cell receptor beta chains presented below share a single source sample, sequenced in a study of cytomegalovirus exposure and HLA in healthy donors. This PCR relied on a set of 60 Vbeta primers and 13 Jbeta primers. TCRdb's copy holds only in-frame clones and misses some; the assay was immunoSEQ multiplex PCR. The sample includes roughly 120,000 clones, about 10% of them seen just once. The sample comprised PBMCs. These receptors all come from a man aged 25 to 45 in good health and CMV-seronegative.

This clone was counted a few times. This sequence joins TRBV14 and TRBJ2-3; D unclear. The germline V and J ends were trimmed by 4 bases and 3 bases, with 8 bases remaining between them. The CDR3 runs to 13 residues. The germline gives CDR1 SGHDN, CDR2 FVKESK. The CDR3 bases are TGTGCCAGCAGCCCCGGTTCTACAGATACGCAGTATTTT. Translated: CASSPGSTDTQYF.

This clone was observed a few times. The chain uses TRBV28 and TRBJ2-1, with 9 bases matching TRBD2. The CDR3 consists of 15 residues. Germline assignment: CDR1 MDHEN and CDR2 SYDVKM. V lost 3 bases to trimming and J lost 4 bases; unmatched junction nucleotides: 4. The CDR3 bases are TGTGCCAGCAGTTTTGCGGGAGGGCGTTACAATGAGCAGTTCTTC. Its protein product is CASSFAGGRYNEQFF.

This chain joins TRBV9 and TRBJ1-6; D is unclear. The CDR3 runs 15 residues. Germline V CDR1 and CDR2: SGDLS, YYNGEE. V was clipped by 1 base and J by 0 bases, with 5 bases between them. This chain's CDR3 is CASSVRSSYNSPLHF. CDR3 bases: TGTGCCAGCAGCGTAAGGAGCTCCTATAATTCACCCCTCCACTTT.

This clone was counted between two and nine times. The chain uses TRBV28 and TRBJ2-5; TRBD2 aligns across 8 bases. Germline loops: CDR1 MDHEN, CDR2 SYDVKM. CDR3 size: 14 residues. V lost 4 bases and J lost 1; bases outside the gene matches: 2. CDR3 sequence (DNA): TGTGCCAGCAGTTCCACTAGCGGCCAAGAGACCCAGTACTTC. Translated, it gives CASSSTSGQETQYF. Full variable domain (rest looked up from reference TRBV28 and TRBJ2-5): DVKVTQSSRYLVKRTGEKVFLECVQDMDHENMFWYRQDPGLGLRLIYFSYDVKMKEKGDIPEGYSVSREKKERFSLILESASTNQTSMYLCASSSTSGQETQYFGPGTRLLVL.

This clone was found a few times. The rearrangement links TRBV7-2 to TRBJ1-6; D unresolved. Looked up from germline, CDR1 is SGHTA and CDR2 is FQGNSA. The CDR3 runs to 18 residues. V shed 0 bases and J shed 2 bases, with 14 bases lying between them. As DNA, the CDR3 is TGTGCCAGCAGCTTAGCGCGGGAAAGGAGACCCTATAATTCACCCCTCCACTTT. The encoded protein is CASSLARERRPYNSPLHF.

This clone showed up just a few times. The J gene is TRBJ1-1, the V gene TRBV5-1; D unclear. V lost 4 bases, J lost 2 bases, and 12 bases lay in between. Per germline, CDR1 SGHRS and CDR2 YFSETQ. This CDR3 region has 14 residues. The CDR3 reads CASSPTGFNTEAFF. In DNA form, the CDR3 reads TGCGCCAGCAGCCCAACGGGATTTAACACTGAAGCTTTCTTT.

This chain links TRBV6-5 with TRBJ1-4, with D possibly TRBD1 on 5 matching bases. The length of the CDR3 is 15 residues. Trimming left V 5 bases short and J 8 bases short, with 18 bases between. Germline V CDR1 and CDR2: MNHEY, SVGAGI. The CDR3 loop is CASSKGTQRGEKLFF. Written as DNA, the CDR3 is TGTGCCAGCAGTAAAGGGACTCAGAGAGGGGAAAAACTGTTTTTT.

The chain couples TRBV28 to TRBJ2-7; TRBD1 is a possible D gene (5 bases). The CDR3 sequence is 14 residues long. V was cut by 7 bases and J by 3 bases, with 16 bases left in between. Germline V CDR1 and CDR2: MDHEN, SYDVKM. The CDR3, as DNA: TGTGCCAGCACCCTCGCAGGGAAGGTCTACGAGCAGTACTTC. It specifies CASTLAGKVYEQYF.